This TCR beta chain was identified during a study of Ad26.COV2.S vaccination and SARS-CoV-2 variants. Clones were read by immunoSEQ multiplex PCR, and TCRdb kept only the in-frame ones, dropping some. The sample has roughly 150,000 clones, just over 85% seen once. Study observations and caveats: Spike-specific TCR breadth was greater in vaccine than placebo recipients.

Regarding this clone: Antigen unknown.

CDR3 length equals 14 residues. Germline CDR1 MDHEN, CDR2 SYDVKM. Trimming took off 2 bases at V and 1 base at J, with 8 bases between the two ends. The sequencing used peripheral blood, collected after recovery from COVID-19. This TCR was recovered from a human donor who had recovered from COVID-19. The chain joins TRBV28 to TRBJ1-1; D unclear. DNA of the CDR3: TGTGCCAGCAGTTTAAGGCCCCAGAACACTGAAGCTTTCTTT. Protein sequence: CASSLRPQNTEAFF.